The T cell receptor beta chain described here comes from a study of blood T cells in healthy people across ages. Sample-barcoded 5' priming and a J-beta primer mix drove a second PCR of roughly 6 to 12 cycles. There were at least 3 million CDR3-containing paired-end reads obtained from each sample. TCRdb reanalysed the 5' RACE reads using MiXCR and keeps one entry per CDR3 protein. This sample has 1.5 million to 2 million distinct CDR3 sequences, with around half found just once. Study-level results: The fall in TCR beta diversity per million T cells was roughly linear with age.

This clonotype was seen only a few times. Its antigen is not known. The CDR3 extends over 14 amino acids. CDR1 MDHEN and CDR2 SYDVKM come from the germline V gene. The sample consisted of blood. This receptor was identified in a middle-aged woman in good health. The rearrangement uses TRBV28 and TRBJ2-5; D perhaps matches TRBD1 (5 bases). The DNA matches TRBJ2-7 better at its end, which makes the J call doubtful. CDR3 nucleotides: TGTGCCAGCAGTTTGAACAGGCTTGCCTACGAGCAGTACTTC. It translates to CASSLNRLAYEQYF.